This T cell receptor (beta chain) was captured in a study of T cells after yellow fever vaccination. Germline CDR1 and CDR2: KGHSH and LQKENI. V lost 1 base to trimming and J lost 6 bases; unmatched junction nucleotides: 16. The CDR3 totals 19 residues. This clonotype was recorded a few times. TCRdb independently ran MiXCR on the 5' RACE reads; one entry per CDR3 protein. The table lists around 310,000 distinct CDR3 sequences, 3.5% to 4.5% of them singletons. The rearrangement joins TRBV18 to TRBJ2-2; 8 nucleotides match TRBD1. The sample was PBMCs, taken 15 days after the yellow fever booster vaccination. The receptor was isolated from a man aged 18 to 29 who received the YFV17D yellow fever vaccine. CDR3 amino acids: CASSPRSVFGTGRPGELFF. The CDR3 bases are TGTGCCAGCTCACCACGATCTGTCTTTGGGACAGGACGTCCCGGGGAGCTGTTTTTT.